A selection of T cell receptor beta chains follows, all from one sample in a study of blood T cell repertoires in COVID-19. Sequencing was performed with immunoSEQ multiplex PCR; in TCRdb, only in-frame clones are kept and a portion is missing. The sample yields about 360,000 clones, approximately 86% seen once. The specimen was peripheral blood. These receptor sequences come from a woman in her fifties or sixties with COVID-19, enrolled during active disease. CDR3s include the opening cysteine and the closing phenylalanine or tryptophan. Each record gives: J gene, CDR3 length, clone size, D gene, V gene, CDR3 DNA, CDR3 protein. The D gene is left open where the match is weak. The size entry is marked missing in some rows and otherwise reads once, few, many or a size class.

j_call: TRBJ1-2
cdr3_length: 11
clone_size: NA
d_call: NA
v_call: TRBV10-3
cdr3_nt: TGTGCCATCAGTGACCGTGATGGCTACACCTTC
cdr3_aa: CAISDRDGYTF

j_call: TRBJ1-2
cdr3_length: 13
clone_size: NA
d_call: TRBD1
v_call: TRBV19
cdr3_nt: TGTGCCAGCGGGGACAGCTGGGTCTATGGCTACACCTTC
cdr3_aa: CASGDSWVYGYTF

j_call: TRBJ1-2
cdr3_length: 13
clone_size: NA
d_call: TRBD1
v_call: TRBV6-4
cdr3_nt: TGTGCCAGCAGAGAAACAGGGGGCCATGGCTACACCTTC
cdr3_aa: CASRETGGHGYTF

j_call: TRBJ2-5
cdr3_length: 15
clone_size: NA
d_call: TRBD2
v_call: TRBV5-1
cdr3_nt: TGCGCCAGCAGCGGAAGCGGGGGTCCCCAAGAGACCCAGTACTTC
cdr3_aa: CASSGSGGPQETQYF

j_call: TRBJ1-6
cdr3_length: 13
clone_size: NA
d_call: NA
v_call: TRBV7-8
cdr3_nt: TGTGCCAGCAGCCCCGGGTCGATGGCACCCCTCCACTTT
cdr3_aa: CASSPGSMAPLHF

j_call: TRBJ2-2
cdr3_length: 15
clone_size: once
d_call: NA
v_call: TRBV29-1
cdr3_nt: TGCAGCGTCCTCACAGGGTTCACGAACACCGGGGAGCTGTTTTTT
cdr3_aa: CSVLTGFTNTGELFF

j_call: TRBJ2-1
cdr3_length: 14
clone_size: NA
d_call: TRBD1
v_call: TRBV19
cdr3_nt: TGTGCCAGCATCGACAGGGTAGGACACAATGAGCAGTTCTTC
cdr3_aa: CASIDRVGHNEQFF

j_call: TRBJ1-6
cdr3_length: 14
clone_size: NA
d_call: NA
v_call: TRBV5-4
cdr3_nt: TGTGCCAGCACTCCGGGAGGGGGTAATTCACCCCTCCACTTT
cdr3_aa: CASTPGGGNSPLHF

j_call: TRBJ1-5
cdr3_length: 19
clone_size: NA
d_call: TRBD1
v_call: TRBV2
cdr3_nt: TGTGCCAGCAGTGAAGCGTCTATGTTGAAGGGGGCAGGAAGGGAGGTCCAGCATTTT
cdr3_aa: CASSEASMLKGAGREVQHF

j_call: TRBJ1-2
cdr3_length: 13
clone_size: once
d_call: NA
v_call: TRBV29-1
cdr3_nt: TGCAGCGTTGACGTAGGGGATAACTATGGCTACACCTTC
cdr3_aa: CSVDVGDNYGYTF

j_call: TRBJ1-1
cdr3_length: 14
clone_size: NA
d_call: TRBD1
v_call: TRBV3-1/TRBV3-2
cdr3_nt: TGTGCCAGCAGCCGAGGGGGCCTCGGGGATGAAGCTTTCTTT
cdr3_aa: CASSRGGLGDEAFF

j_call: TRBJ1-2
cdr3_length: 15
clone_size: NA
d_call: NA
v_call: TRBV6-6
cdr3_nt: TGTGCCAGCAGTCCAGGGGACAATTTAGACTATGGCTACACCTTC
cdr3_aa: CASSPGDNLDYGYTF

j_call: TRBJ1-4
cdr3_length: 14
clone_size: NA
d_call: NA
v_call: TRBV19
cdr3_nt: TGTGCCAGCGACTACACAGGGTCCGGGGAAAAACTGTTTTTT
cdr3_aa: CASDYTGSGEKLFF

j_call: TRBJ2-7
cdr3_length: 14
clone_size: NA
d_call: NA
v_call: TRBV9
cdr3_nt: TGTGCCAGCAGCGTAGACGCTACGCCCTACGAGCAGTACTTC
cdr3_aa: CASSVDATPYEQYF

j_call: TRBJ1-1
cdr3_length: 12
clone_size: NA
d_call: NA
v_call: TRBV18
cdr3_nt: TGTGCCAGCTCACCCAGCGGGCCTGAAGCTTTCTTT
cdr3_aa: CASSPSGPEAFF

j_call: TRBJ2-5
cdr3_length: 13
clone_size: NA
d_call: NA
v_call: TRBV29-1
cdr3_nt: TGCAGCGTTGAGGCTAGCCGGCGGGAGACCCAGTACTTC
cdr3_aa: CSVEASRRETQYF

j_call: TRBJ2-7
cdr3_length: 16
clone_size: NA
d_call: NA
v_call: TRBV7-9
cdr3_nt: TGTGCCAGCGGAACGGCTCAGGGCCCTAGCTCCTACGAGCAGTACTTC
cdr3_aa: CASGTAQGPSSYEQYF

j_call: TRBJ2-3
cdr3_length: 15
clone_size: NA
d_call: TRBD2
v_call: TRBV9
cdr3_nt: TGTGCCAGCAGTCTAGCGGGGGGGCTGCCAGATACGCAGTATTTT
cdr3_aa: CASSLAGGLPDTQYF

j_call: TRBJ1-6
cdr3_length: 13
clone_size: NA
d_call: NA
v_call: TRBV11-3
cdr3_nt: TGTGCCAGCAGCTTAGGGGCTGGCTCACCCCTCCACTTT
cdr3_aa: CASSLGAGSPLHF

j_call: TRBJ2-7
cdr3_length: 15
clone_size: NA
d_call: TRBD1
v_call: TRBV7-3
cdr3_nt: TGTGCCAGCAGCTTTGGGACAGCCTTAAATTACGAGCAGTACTTC
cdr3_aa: CASSFGTALNYEQYF

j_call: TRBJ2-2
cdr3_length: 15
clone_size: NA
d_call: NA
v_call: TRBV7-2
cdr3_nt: TGTGCCAGCAGCCCCGTGGGAGGGGGGACCGGGGAGCTGTTTTTT
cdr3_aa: CASSPVGGGTGELFF

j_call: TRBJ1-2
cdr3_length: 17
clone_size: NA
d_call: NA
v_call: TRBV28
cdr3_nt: TGTGCCAGCAGCCTTAGTACCTCTAGGGGTTTCGGCTATGGCTACACCTTC
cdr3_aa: CASSLSTSRGFGYGYTF

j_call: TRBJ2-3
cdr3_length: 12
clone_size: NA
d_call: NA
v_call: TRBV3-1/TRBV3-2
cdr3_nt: TGTGCCAGCAGCCACGGCACAGATACGCAGTATTTT
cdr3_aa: CASSHGTDTQYF

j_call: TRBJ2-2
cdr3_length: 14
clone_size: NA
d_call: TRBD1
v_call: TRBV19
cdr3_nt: TGTGCCAGTATGGGACAGGGGGTCACCGGGGAGCTGTTTTTT
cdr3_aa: CASMGQGVTGELFF

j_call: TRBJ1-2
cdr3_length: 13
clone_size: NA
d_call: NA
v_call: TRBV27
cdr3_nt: TGTGCCAGCAGTCTCCGCGAGGGTGACGGCTACACCTTC
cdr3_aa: CASSLREGDGYTF

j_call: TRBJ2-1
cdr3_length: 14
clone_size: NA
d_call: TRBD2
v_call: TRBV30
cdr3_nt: TGTGCCTGGAGTGAAGTAGCGGGGGCATTTGAGCAGTTCTTC
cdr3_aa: CAWSEVAGAFEQFF

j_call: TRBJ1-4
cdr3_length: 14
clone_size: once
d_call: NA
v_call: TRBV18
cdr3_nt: TGTGCCAGCTCAAGGAACAGGGATTCGGAAAAACTGTTTTTT
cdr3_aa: CASSRNRDSEKLFF

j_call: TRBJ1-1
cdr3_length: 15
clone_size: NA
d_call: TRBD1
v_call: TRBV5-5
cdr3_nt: TGTGCCAGCAGCTTTCTGACAGGGACTAACACTGAAGCTTTCTTT
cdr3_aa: CASSFLTGTNTEAFF

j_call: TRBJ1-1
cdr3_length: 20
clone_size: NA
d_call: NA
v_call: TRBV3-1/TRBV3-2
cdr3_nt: TGTGCCAGCAGCCAACTTATGGGCCTCGGGAGCGCGGGCGGGGACACTGAAGCTTTCTTT
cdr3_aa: CASSQLMGLGSAGGDTEAFF

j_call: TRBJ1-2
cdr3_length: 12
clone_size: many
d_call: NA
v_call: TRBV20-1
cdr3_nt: TGCAGTGCTAGTACGGGAGACTATGGCTACACCTTC
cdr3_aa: CSASTGDYGYTF

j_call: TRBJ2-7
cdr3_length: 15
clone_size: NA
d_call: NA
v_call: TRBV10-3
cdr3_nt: TGTGCCATCAGTGAGCTGGAGACAGAGACTTACGAGCAGTACTTC
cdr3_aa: CAISELETETYEQYF

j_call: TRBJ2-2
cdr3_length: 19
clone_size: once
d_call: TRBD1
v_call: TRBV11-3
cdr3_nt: TGTGCCAGCAGCTTAGACCCTCCTCTGACAGGGCGGAACACCGGGGAGCTGTTTTTT
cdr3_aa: CASSLDPPLTGRNTGELFF

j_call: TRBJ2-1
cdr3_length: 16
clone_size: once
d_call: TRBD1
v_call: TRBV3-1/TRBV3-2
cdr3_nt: TGTGCCAGCAGCCAAACCGGGACAGGGGTCTCCAATGAGCAGTTCTTC
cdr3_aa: CASSQTGTGVSNEQFF

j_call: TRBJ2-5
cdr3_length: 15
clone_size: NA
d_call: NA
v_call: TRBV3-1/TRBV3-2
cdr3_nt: TGTGCCAGCAGCCAATCGCTAGCGCCTTGGGAGACCCAGTACTTC
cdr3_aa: CASSQSLAPWETQYF

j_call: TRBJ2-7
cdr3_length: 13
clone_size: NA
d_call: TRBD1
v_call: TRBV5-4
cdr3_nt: TGTGCCAGCAGCCCGGGACAGGGGTTCGAGCAGTACTTC
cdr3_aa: CASSPGQGFEQYF

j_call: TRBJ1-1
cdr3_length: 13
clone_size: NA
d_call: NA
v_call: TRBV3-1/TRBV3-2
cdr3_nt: TGTGCCAGCGGAGGGGACGGCGACACTGAAGCTTTCTTT
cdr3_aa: CASGGDGDTEAFF

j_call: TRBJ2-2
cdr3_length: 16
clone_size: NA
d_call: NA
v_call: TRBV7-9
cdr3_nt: TGTGCCAGCAGCTTGGAGGACTCCCGGAACACCGGGGAGCTGTTTTTT
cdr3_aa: CASSLEDSRNTGELFF

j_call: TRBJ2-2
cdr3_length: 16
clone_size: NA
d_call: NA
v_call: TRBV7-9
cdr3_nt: TGTGCCAGCAGGGCTCCGGACAGACTCATCACCGGGGAGCTGTTTTTT
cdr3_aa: CASRAPDRLITGELFF

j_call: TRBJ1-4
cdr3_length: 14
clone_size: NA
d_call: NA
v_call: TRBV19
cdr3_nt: TGTGCCAGTAGTATCTCCAGCGGAGGTGAAAAACTGTTTTTT
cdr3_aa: CASSISSGGEKLFF

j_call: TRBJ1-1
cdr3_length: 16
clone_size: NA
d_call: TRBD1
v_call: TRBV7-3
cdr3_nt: TGTGCCAGCAGCTTATTTGGGGGAAGGGGGCACACTGAAGCTTTCTTT
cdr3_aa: CASSLFGGRGHTEAFF

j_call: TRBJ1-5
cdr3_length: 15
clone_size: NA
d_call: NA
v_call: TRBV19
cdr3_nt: TGTGCCAGTAGTATCGGGCGGGGACCCCATCAGCCCCAGCATTTT
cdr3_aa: CASSIGRGPHQPQHF

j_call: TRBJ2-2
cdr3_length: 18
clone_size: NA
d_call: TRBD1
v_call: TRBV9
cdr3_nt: TGTGCCAGCAGCCACTATTTAGGACAGGCTTCGAACACCGGGGAGCTGTTTTTT
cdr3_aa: CASSHYLGQASNTGELFF

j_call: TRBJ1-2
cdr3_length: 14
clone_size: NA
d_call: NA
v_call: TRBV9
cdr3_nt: TGTGCCAGCAGCGTAGAGGCAGGGAACTATGGCTACACCTTC
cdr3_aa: CASSVEAGNYGYTF

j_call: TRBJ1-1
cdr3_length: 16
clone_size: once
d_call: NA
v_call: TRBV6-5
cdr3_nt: TGTGCCAGCAGTTACTCGCAACAGGGTGGGGAAACTGAAGCTTTCTTT
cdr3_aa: CASSYSQQGGETEAFF

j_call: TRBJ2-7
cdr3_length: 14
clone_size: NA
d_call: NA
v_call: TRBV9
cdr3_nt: TGTGCCAGCAGCGTAGAGGTAGGGGGTTGGGAGCAGTACTTC
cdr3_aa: CASSVEVGGWEQYF

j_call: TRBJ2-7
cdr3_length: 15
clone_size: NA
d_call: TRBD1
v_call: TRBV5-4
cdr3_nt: TGTGCCAGCAGCCCCGGGACAGGGATATCCTACGAGCAGTACTTC
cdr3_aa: CASSPGTGISYEQYF

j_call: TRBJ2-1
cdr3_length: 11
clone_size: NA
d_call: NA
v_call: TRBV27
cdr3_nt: TGTGCCAGCAGTCTATACAATGAGCAGTTCTTC
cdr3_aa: CASSLYNEQFF